One sample yielded the 9 T cell receptor beta chains listed below, sequenced in a study of cytomegalovirus exposure and HLA in healthy donors. PCR involved 60 Vbeta and 13 Jbeta primers. TCRdb keeps only in-frame clones here, not all; method: immunoSEQ multiplex PCR. Of about 150,000 clones listed, nearly 70% were seen once; the top ten hold about 9.4%. Input material: PBMCs. Receptors originate from a man aged 25-45 years in good health and CMV-seropositive.

The chain is built from TRBV29-1 and TRBJ1-1, with D possibly TRBD1 on 6 matching bases. The CDR3 has 12 amino acids. V shed 6 bases and J shed 6 bases, with 14 bases lying between them. Germline-derived CDR1 and CDR2 are SQVTM and ANQGSEA. The DNA for the CDR3 is TGCAGCGTCCCCGCAGGGGTCCCTGAAGCTTTCTTT. This translates into CSVPAGVPEAFF.

This sequence joins TRBV10-2 and TRBJ1-2, with D possibly matching TRBD1 (5 bases). The ends were cut back, 4 bases at V and 7 bases at J, with 10 bases in the middle. Germline lookup yields CDR1 WSHSY and CDR2 SAAADI. The CDR3 has 12 residues. In nucleotides, the CDR3 is TGCGCCAGCAGTGGTCCAGGGTCTGGCTACACCTTC. Protein product: CASSGPGSGYTF.

There are a few counts of this clone. The chain combines TRBV6-6 with TRBJ1-2; perhaps TRBD1 as D (6 bases). CDR1 MNHNY and CDR2 SVGAGI come from the germline V gene (reference sequence). Trimming removed 2 bases from V and 8 bases from J, with 18 bases in between. This CDR3 is built from 15 residues. In nucleotides, the CDR3 is TGTGCCAGCAGTTACGGACAGAGGGGGTCGGGGGGCTACACCTTC. Residues: CASSYGQRGSGGYTF.

This clone was found once. The DNA of the CDR3 is TGTGCCAGCAGCTTAGAGGAGGGGTACGAGCAGTACTTC. Protein: CASSLEEGYEQYF. The V call is TRBV7-8, the J call TRBJ2-7; TRBD2 might be the D (6 bases). The CDR3 loop spans 13 amino acids. Germline V gene lookup returns CDR1 SGHVS and CDR2 FQNEAQ. V shed 1 base and J shed 4 bases, with 8 bases lying between them.

The chain joins TRBV5-4 to TRBJ1-2, with 8 nucleotides matching TRBD1. Trimming took 4 bases from V and 1 from J; bases not matched to a gene: 9. The germline CDR1 and CDR2 sequences are SGHNT and YYREEE (reference sequence). The CDR3 loop spans 16 amino acids. The CDR3 region has the DNA TGTGCCAGCAGCCTTCCTCGGACAGGGCATAACTATGGCTACACCTTC. It codes for CASSLPRTGHNYGYTF.

CDR3 nucleotides: TGCGCCAGTTGGGGCGCGGGAGTGGCCAATGAGCAGTTCTTC. It is translated as CASWGAGVANEQFF. The chain employs TRBV5-1 and TRBJ2-1; 7 bases map to TRBD2. The CDR3 is 14 amino acids. The trim removed 8 bases at V and 6 bases at J, leaving 11 bases unmatched. Germline values: CDR1 SGHRS, CDR2 YFSETQ. The full variable domain, completed using reference TRBV5-1 and TRBJ2-1, is KAGVTQTPRYLIKTRGQQVTLSCSPISGHRSVSWYQQTPGQGLQFLFEYFSETQRNKGNFPGRFSGRQFSNSRSEMNVSTLELGDSALYLCASWGAGVANEQFFGPGTRLTVL.

This clone was found a few times. The chain couples TRBV5-1 to TRBJ2-2, with a tentative D call TRBD2 (6 bases). The germline gives CDR1 SGHRS, CDR2 YFSETQ. This CDR3 is built from 16 residues. V was pared by 5 bases and J by 1 base, with 15 bases between. The CDR3 loop is CASRVAGYKNTGELFF. The CDR3 bases are TGCGCCAGCAGGGTCGCGGGATACAAGAACACCGGGGAGCTGTTTTTT.

There are a few counts of this clone. The chain has TRBV6-5 and TRBJ2-7; 8 nucleotides match TRBD2. This CDR3 contains 15 residues. The germline CDR1 and CDR2 sequences are MNHEY and SVGAGI. Trimming at V came to 5 bases and at J to 7 bases, leaving 13 bases not matched to a gene. CDR3 DNA: TGTGCCAGCAGTGCCCTTAGCGGGGCCCAGGGGGAGCAGTACTTC. Protein product: CASSALSGAQGEQYF.

V and J are TRBV5-6 and TRBJ2-1; TRBD2 aligns across 9 bases. Germline assignment: CDR1 SGHDT and CDR2 YYEEEE. This CDR3 spans 12 amino acids. Germline trimming cut 6 bases from V and 8 bases from J; bases unmatched to any gene: 3. As DNA, the CDR3 is TGTGCCAGCACGGCTAGCGGGGATGAGCAGTTCTTC. Translation gives CASTASGDEQFF. Full variable domain (remainder filled in from reference TRBV5-6 and TRBJ2-1): DAGVTQSPTHLIKTRGQQVTLRCSPKSGHDTVSWYQQALGQGPQFIFQYYEEEERQRGNFPDRFSGHQFPNYSSELNVNALLLGDSALYLCASTASGDEQFFGPGTRLTVL.